These 30 T cell receptor beta chains share one sample of origin, sequenced in a study of OX40 agonist ivuxolimab in advanced cancers. The method was immunoSEQ multiplex PCR; TCRdb's version includes in-frame clones alone and lacks a portion of them. The repertoire holds around 72,000 clones, with roughly 84% as singletons. The source was CD4+ or CD8+ T cells sorted from blood, collected in a trial of the OX40 agonist ivuxolimab. The receptor set was obtained from an adult with an advanced solid tumor such as melanoma, head and neck, liver or kidney cancer.

The chain combines TRBV23-1 with TRBJ1-1; 8 bases match TRBD1. TRBV23-1 is flagged as an ORF with uncertain function. The CDR3 consists of 14 residues. The ends lost 4 bases at V and 5 bases at J; junction bases unmatched: 6. DNA of the CDR3: TGCGCCAGCAGTCCTACTGACAGGGGAACTGAAGCTTTCTTT. It yields the protein CASSPTDRGTEAFF.

V usage is TRBV2 and J usage is TRBJ2-7; D gene uncertain. CDR1 is SNHLY and CDR2 is FYNNEI in the germline V gene. The CDR3 runs to 13 residues. Trimming removed 5 bases from V and 3 bases from J, with 11 bases in between. As DNA, the CDR3 is TGTGCCAGCAGTATGGATCCGTTCTACGAGCAGTACTTC. This translates into CASSMDPFYEQYF.

The gene calls are TRBV19 and TRBJ1-4; D unresolved. This CDR3 is 14 amino acids long. V was pared by 3 bases and J by 6 bases, with 11 bases between. Germline assignment: CDR1 LNHDA and CDR2 SQIVND (reference sequence). DNA for the CDR3: TGTGCCAGTAGTATTTTTCCGGCGTATGAAAAACTGTTTTTT. Amino acid sequence: CASSIFPAYEKLFF.

CDR3 sequence (DNA): TGTGCCACCAGCAGAAGACTAGCGGGAGGGTCTGAGCAGTTCTTC. This encodes CATSRRLAGGSEQFF. This chain uses TRBV15 with TRBJ2-1, with 14 bases that match TRBD2. This CDR3 has 15 amino acids. Trimming took 2 bases from V and 9 from J; bases not matched to a gene: 3. CDR1 and CDR2 (germline): LNHNV, YYDKDF (reference sequence).

V and J are TRBV7-2 and TRBJ1-5, with D unresolved. This CDR3 spans 15 amino acids. The V end lost 2 bases, the J end lost 3 bases, and 11 bases lay between the germline ends. Germline V gene lookup returns CDR1 SGHTA and CDR2 FQGNSA. CDR3 DNA: TGTGCCAGCAGCTTATATGGGTTGGACAATCAGCCCCAGCATTTT. This translates into CASSLYGLDNQPQHF.

The rearrangement links TRBV11-2 to TRBJ2-7; D uncertain. The CDR3 totals 14 residues. Between the trimmed V and J ends, which lost 5 bases and 0 bases, there was a span of 11 bases. Germline CDR1 and CDR2: SGHAT and FQNNGV. The CDR3, as DNA: TGTGCCAGCAGCCTCAGACCGATCTCCTACGAGCAGTACTTC. As protein: CASSLRPISYEQYF.

The V call is TRBV13, the J call TRBJ2-2; D possibly uses TRBD1 or TRBD2 (6 bases each). V shed 7 bases and J shed 7 bases, with 25 bases lying between them. The CDR3 spans 17 residues. From germline, CDR1 is PRHDT and CDR2 FYEKMQ (reference sequence). CDR3: CASTLIRQGGRNGELFF. Written as DNA, the CDR3 is TGTGCCAGCACACTTATCCGACAAGGGGGGCGAAACGGGGAGCTGTTTTTT.

For the CDR3, the DNA is TGCGCCAGCAGCGTGACAGCCAACAATGAGCAGTTCTTC. Encoded protein: CASSVTANNEQFF. This chain uses TRBV5-1 with TRBJ2-1; tentatively, D is TRBD1 (5 bases). V shed 4 bases and J shed 5 bases, with 10 bases lying between them. The CDR3 contains 13 residues. CDR1 is SGHRS and CDR2 is YFSETQ in the germline V gene.

In regard to this clone: The same CDR3 is also encoded by other DNA sequences in this sample. The rearrangement joins TRBV5-4 to TRBJ2-7; the D gene is possibly TRBD2 (5 bases). Germline V gene sequence: CDR1 SGHNT, CDR2 YYREEE (reference sequence). This CDR3 is built from 13 residues. The V and J ends lost 0 bases and 2 bases respectively, with 6 bases between them. This CDR3 is CASSLAGTYEQYF. As DNA, the CDR3 is TGTGCCAGCAGCTTGGCCGGGACCTACGAGCAGTACTTC.

The chain carries TRBV25-1 and TRBJ1-2; the D gene is possibly TRBD1 (5 bases). Germline V gene lookup returns CDR1 MGHDK and CDR2 SYGVNS. V was trimmed by 1 base and J by 6 bases, leaving 9 bases between them. The CDR3 is 13 residues long. The CDR3 spells CASSELGVNGYTF. DNA of the CDR3: TGTGCCAGCAGTGAATTAGGGGTGAATGGCTACACCTTC.

In its sample, this clone was seen once. The chain couples TRBV2 to TRBJ2-3; 7 bases align to TRBD2. The V gene's germline CDR1 is SNHLY and CDR2 FYNNEI. V gave up 4 bases and J gave up 4 bases; unmatched junction bases: 14. This CDR3 has 17 residues. The CDR3 loop reads CASSGNRIRGSSDTQYF. The CDR3 DNA follows: TGTGCCAGCAGTGGAAACAGGATACGCGGGAGTTCAGATACGCAGTATTTT.

The chain employs TRBV5-4 and TRBJ2-5, with 8 bases lining up with TRBD1. Germline V gene data show CDR1 as SGHNT and CDR2 as YYREEE (reference sequence). The CDR3 extends over 14 amino acids. V was pared by 0 bases and J by 4 bases, with 2 bases of the junction left unmatched. CDR3 DNA sequence: TGTGCCAGCAGCTTGGCCACAGGGGGAGAGACCCAGTACTTC. Translation: CASSLATGGETQYF.

CDR3 loop: CASSPAGRTNYGYTF. CDR3 bases: TGTGCCAGCTCACCAGCGGGACGGACTAACTATGGCTACACCTTC. V gene TRBV18 combines with J gene TRBJ1-2; D may be TRBD1 (5 bases). V lost 2 bases and J 0 bases, leaving 10 bases between the germline ends. Germline V gene sequence: CDR1 KGHSH, CDR2 LQKENI. CDR3 length equals 15 residues.

The chain is built from TRBV5-1 and TRBJ2-3; TRBD2 matches 14 bases. CDR1 SGHRS and CDR2 YFSETQ come from the germline V gene. V gave up 4 bases and J gave up 5 bases; unmatched junction bases: 6. This CDR3 comprises 16 residues. The CDR3 region is CASSQSGTSGGDTQYF. The CDR3 nucleotides are TGCGCCAGCAGCCAATCCGGGACTAGCGGGGGAGATACGCAGTATTTT.

The rearrangement joins TRBV6-6 to TRBJ2-7, with D hard to call. Germline assignment: CDR1 MNHNY and CDR2 SVGAGI (reference sequence). Trimming pared 6 bases from V and 2 bases from J, leaving 11 bases between. This CDR3 is 13 amino acids long. The chain's CDR3 is CASRQGITYEQYF. The CDR3 DNA reads TGTGCCAGCAGACAAGGGATAACCTACGAGCAGTACTTC.

This chain links TRBV10-3 with TRBJ2-7; TRBD2 might be the D (5 bases). Germline CDR1 reads ENHRY; CDR2 reads SYGVKD. V lost 0 bases, J lost 3 bases, and 12 bases lay in between. The CDR3 spans 15 residues. CDR3 in DNA: TGTGCCATCAGTGAGTCGCGCCTCCGGGACTACGAGCAGTACTTC. As protein: CAISESRLRDYEQYF.

The V and J genes are TRBV11-2 and TRBJ1-1; D is ambiguous. Trimming pared 7 bases from V and 4 bases from J, leaving 16 bases between. Germline V gene data show CDR1 as SGHAT and CDR2 as FQNNGV. This CDR3 is built from 14 residues. In nucleotides, the CDR3 is TGTGCCAGCACCTCGGGCCGCTGGGGCACTGAAGCTTTCTTT. Its protein is CASTSGRWGTEAFF.

The V gene is TRBV10-2, the J gene TRBJ1-2; no definite D call. CDR3 size: 13 residues. Trimming took off 3 bases at V and 8 bases at J, with 13 bases between the two ends. Germline V gene sequence: CDR1 WSHSY, CDR2 SAAADI. The CDR3 coding sequence is TGCGCCAGCAGTGATTCCCGCATTGGGGGCTACACCTTC. Residues: CASSDSRIGGYTF.

The J gene is TRBJ2-1, the V gene TRBV19; maybe TRBD2 (5 bases). Per the germline V gene, CDR1 is LNHDA and CDR2 is SQIVND (reference sequence). V lost 5 bases and J 1 base, leaving 15 bases between the germline ends. CDR3 length: 16 residues. CDR3 sequence: CASSEGRARSYNEQFF. As DNA, the CDR3 is TGTGCCAGTAGTGAAGGGCGGGCGAGGTCCTACAATGAGCAGTTCTTC.

The chain links TRBV27 to TRBJ2-5; D is possibly TRBD1 (5 bases). The germline gives CDR1 MNHEY, CDR2 SMNVEV (reference sequence). The V end lost 6 bases, the J end lost 2 bases, and 10 bases lay between the germline ends. The CDR3 sequence is 13 residues long. The CDR3 reads CASSRRTQETQYF. The CDR3 DNA is TGTGCCAGCAGCAGACGGACACAAGAGACCCAGTACTTC.

The CDR3, as DNA: TGTGCCAGCAGCTTAGTTGGGGGCAACCCCTACAATGAGCAGTTCTTC. Its protein product is CASSLVGGNPYNEQFF. The V gene is TRBV7-2, the J gene TRBJ2-1; D possibly corresponds to TRBD1 (6 bases). Germline V lookup: CDR1 SGHTA, CDR2 FQGNSA. The CDR3 has 16 amino acids. V lost 1 base, J lost 2 bases, and 12 bases lay in between.

The J gene is TRBJ1-3, the V gene TRBV6-1; D remains ambiguous. CDR1 and CDR2 from the germline V gene are MNHNS and SASEGT. Trimming removed 8 bases at V and 0 bases at J, with 14 bases between. The CDR3 runs to 15 residues. The CDR3: CASVVYTSSGNTIYF. In DNA form, the CDR3 reads TGTGCCAGCGTGGTTTACACATCCTCTGGAAACACCATATATTTT.

DNA of the CDR3: TGCGCCAGCAGCCTGACCTTGAACACTGAAGCTTTCTTT. It encodes CASSLTLNTEAFF. The chain uses TRBV5-1 and TRBJ1-1, with no clear D. The germline V gene has CDR1 SGHRS and CDR2 YFSETQ. The CDR3 consists of 13 residues. V lost 4 bases and J 0 bases, leaving 7 bases between the germline ends.

The V gene is TRBV27, the J gene TRBJ2-6, with D unresolved. This CDR3 has 15 residues. V was clipped by 2 bases and J by 4 bases, with 9 bases between them. Per the germline V gene, CDR1 is MNHEY and CDR2 is SMNVEV (reference sequence). CDR3 in amino acids: CASSLRVSGANVLTF. CDR3 nucleotide sequence: TGTGCCAGCAGTTTACGGGTATCCGGGGCCAACGTCCTGACTTTC.

In this sample, this clone turned up a few times. CDR3 DNA sequence: TGCGCCAGCCAAATTGACAGGAACACTGAAGCTTTCTTT. Amino acids: CASQIDRNTEAFF. The V and J genes are TRBV5-1 and TRBJ1-1; TRBD1 might be the D (5 bases). Germline V gene lookup returns CDR1 SGHRS and CDR2 YFSETQ. V was pared by 7 bases and J by 1 base, with 11 bases between. This CDR3 has 13 residues.

The rearrangement uses TRBV6-5 and TRBJ2-7; 8 bases map to TRBD1. This CDR3 has 14 amino acids. V shed 7 bases and J 3 bases; nucleotides not matched to a gene: 8. Germline loops: CDR1 MNHEY, CDR2 SVGAGI. The CDR3: CASIEGTGRYEQYF. CDR3 bases: TGTGCCAGCATCGAAGGGACAGGCCGCTACGAGCAGTACTTC.

The CDR3 region has the DNA TGTGCCAGCAGTAGAATCCCACAAGAGACCCAGTACTTC. Protein: CASSRIPQETQYF. This chain connects TRBV28 to TRBJ2-5; D gene ambiguous. CDR1 is MDHEN, CDR2 SYDVKM, per germline. With 5 bases removed from V and 2 bases from J, the gap between germline ends came to 9 bases. The CDR3 contains 13 residues. Filled out from reference TRBV28 and TRBJ2-5, the complete variable domain reads DVKVTQSSRYLVKRTGEKVFLECVQDMDHENMFWYRQDPGLGLRLIYFSYDVKMKEKGDIPEGYSVSREKKERFSLILESASTNQTSMYLCASSRIPQETQYFGPGTRLLVL.

This chain uses TRBV9 with TRBJ1-5; 8 bases align to TRBD1. The CDR3 totals 15 residues. Germline V gives CDR1 SGDLS, CDR2 YYNGEE. The J segment lost 5 bases and the V segment lost 5 bases, leaving 9 bases of the junction unmatched. CDR3 coding DNA: TGTGCCAGCAGTCGGACAGGGAGGAAAGATCAGCCCCAGCATTTT. As protein: CASSRTGRKDQPQHF.

The chain employs TRBV14 and TRBJ2-7; D might be TRBD1 or TRBD2, each matching 5 bases. Germline values: CDR1 SGHDN, CDR2 FVKESK. This CDR3 is built from 14 residues. Trimming took off 5 bases at V and 0 bases at J, with 11 bases between the two ends. For the CDR3, the DNA is TGTGCCAGCAGCGGGACGAAGTACTCCTACGAGCAGTACTTC. Encoded protein: CASSGTKYSYEQYF. Complete variable domain (other parts from reference TRBV14 and TRBJ2-7): EAGVTQFPSHSVIEKGQTVTLRCDPISGHDNLYWYRRVMGKEIKFLLHFVKESKQDESGMPNNRFLAERTGGTYSTLKVQPAELEDSGVYFCASSGTKYSYEQYFGPGTRLTVT.

The chain recombines TRBV10-3 with TRBJ1-1; no reliable D call. The V and J ends lost 9 bases and 3 bases respectively, with 14 bases between them. CDR3 size: 13 residues. The germline CDR1 and CDR2 sequences are ENHRY and SYGVKD. The CDR3 DNA sequence: TGTGCCATGTATGCGGGGATGCACACTGAAGCTTTCTTT. Protein product: CAMYAGMHTEAFF.